This TCR beta chain was sequenced during a study of T cells in Graves' hyperthyroidism and ophthalmopathy. Researchers amplified the TCR beta CDR3 regions from RNA transcripts. The HTBI set primed first-round TCR CDR3 RT-PCR. TCRdb fed the multiplex PCR reads into MiXCR, producing one record per CDR3 protein. The sample lists about 350,000 distinct CDR3 sequences, about a sixth occurring once. V dropped 6 bases and J dropped 2; count of bases not matched to a gene: 10. Germline CDR1 reads MNHEY; CDR2 reads SMNVEV (reference sequence). This CDR3 is built from 17 residues. The chain combines TRBV27 with TRBJ2-7; 13 bases are a match to TRBD2. The receptor was derived from a woman in her thirties or forties with Graves' ophthalmopathy. Sequences were obtained from blood. The CDR3 bases are TGTGCCAGCAGCCCGGGACTAGCGGGAAGCCGACCCTACGAGCAGTACTTC. It yields the protein CASSPGLAGSRPYEQYF.